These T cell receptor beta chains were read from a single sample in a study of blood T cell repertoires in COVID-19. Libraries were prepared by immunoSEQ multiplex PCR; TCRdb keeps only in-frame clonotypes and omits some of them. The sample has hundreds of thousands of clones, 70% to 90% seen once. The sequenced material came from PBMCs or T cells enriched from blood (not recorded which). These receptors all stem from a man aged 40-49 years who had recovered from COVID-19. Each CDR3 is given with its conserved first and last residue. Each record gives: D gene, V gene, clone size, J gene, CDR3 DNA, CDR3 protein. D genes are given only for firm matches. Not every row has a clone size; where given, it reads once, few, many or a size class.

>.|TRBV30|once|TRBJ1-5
TGTGCCTGGAGTCCGCCAGGGGCCCACAATCAGCCCCAGCATTTT
CAWSPPGAHNQPQHF
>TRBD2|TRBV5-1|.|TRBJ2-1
TGCGCCAGCAGCACAGGACTAGCGGGAGATTACAATGAGCAGTTCTTC
CASSTGLAGDYNEQFF
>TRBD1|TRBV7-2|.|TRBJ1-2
TGTGCCAGCAGCCCTACACTAAGGACAGGGCCTCCTAACTATGGCTACACCTTC
CASSPTLRTGPPNYGYTF
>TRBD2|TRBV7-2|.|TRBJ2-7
TGTGCCAGCAGCATCTTAGCGGGGCACAACTACGAGCAGTACTTC
CASSILAGHNYEQYF
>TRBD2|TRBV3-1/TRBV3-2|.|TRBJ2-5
TGTGCCAGCAGCCTCCCCCGACTAGCGGGAGAGGAGACCCAGTACTTC
CASSLPRLAGEETQYF
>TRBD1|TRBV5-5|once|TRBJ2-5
TGTGCCAGCAACCCAACCGGGACAGGGGGCTGGGAGACCCAGTACTTC
CASNPTGTGGWETQYF
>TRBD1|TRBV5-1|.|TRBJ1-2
TGCGCCAGCAGCCCCACCGACAGGGATTGGACCTTC
CASSPTDRDWTF
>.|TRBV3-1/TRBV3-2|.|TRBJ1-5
TGTGCCAGCAGCCAAGATAGTCAGCCCCAGCATTTT
CASSQDSQPQHF
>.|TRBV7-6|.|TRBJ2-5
TGTGCCAGCAGCTTTGACCTAGTTTGGGAGACCCAGTACTTC
CASSFDLVWETQYF
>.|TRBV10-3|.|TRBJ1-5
TGTGCCATCAGTGCCAGGGATGTGGGCAATCAGCCCCAGCATTTT
CAISARDVGNQPQHF
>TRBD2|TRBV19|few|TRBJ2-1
TGTGCCAGTAGCGGGGGGGCTCAAGTATACAATGAGCAGTTCTTC
CASSGGAQVYNEQFF
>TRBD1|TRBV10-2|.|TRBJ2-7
TGCGCCAGCAGAACGACAGGGGGTGACGAGCAGTACTTC
CASRTTGGDEQYF
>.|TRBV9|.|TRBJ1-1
TGTGCCAGCAGCGTGAAACAGGGAAACACTGAAGCTTTCTTT
CASSVKQGNTEAFF
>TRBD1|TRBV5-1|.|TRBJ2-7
TGCGCCAGCAGTGTTCGGGGGACAGGGAGCTCCTACGAGCAGTACTTC
CASSVRGTGSSYEQYF
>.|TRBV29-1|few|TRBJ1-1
TGCAGCGTTGAAGAAGCGGGGGTCGGCACTGAAGCTTTCTTT
CSVEEAGVGTEAFF
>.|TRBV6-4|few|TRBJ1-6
TGTGCCAGCAGTCCTTCGGATAATTCACCCCTCCACTTT
CASSPSDNSPLHF